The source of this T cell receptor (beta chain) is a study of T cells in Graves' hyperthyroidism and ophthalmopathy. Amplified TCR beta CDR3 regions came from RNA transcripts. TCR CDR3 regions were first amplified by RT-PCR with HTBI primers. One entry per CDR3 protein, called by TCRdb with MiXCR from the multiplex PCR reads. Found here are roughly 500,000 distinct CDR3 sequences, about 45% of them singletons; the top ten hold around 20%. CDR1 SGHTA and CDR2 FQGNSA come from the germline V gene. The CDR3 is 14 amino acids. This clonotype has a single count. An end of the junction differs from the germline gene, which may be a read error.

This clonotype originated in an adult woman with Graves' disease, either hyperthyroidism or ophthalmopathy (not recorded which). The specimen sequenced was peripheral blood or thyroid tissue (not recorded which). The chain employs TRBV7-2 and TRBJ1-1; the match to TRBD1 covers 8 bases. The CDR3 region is CASSPGDRWTEAFF. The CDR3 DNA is TGCGCCAGCAGCCCAGGGGACAGGTGGACTGAAGCTTTCTTT.